The rows below give T cell receptor beta chains drawn from one sample of a study of shared T cell receptors in the human thymus. Repertoires were generated with immunoSEQ multiplex PCR, while TCRdb's copy carries only in-frame clones and drops some. The sample lists approximately 660,000 clones, over 75% occurring once. This sample also belongs to another study, concerning human thymus T cells.

Input material: thymocytes. These receptors came from a boy in the first two years of life with a congenital heart defect. Each CDR3 is given with its conserved first and last residue. The D gene is left open where the match is weak. Clone size is not always given. Where it is, it says once, few, many or a class for expanded clones.

d_call j_call v_call clone_size cdr3_aa cdr3_nt
TRBD1 TRBJ2-2 TRBV27 once CASSEHSGQGNTGELFF TGTGCCAGCAGCGAACACTCGGGACAGGGGAACACCGGGGAGCTGTTTTTT
. TRBJ1-5 TRBV28 . CASSWANQPQHF TGTGCCAGCAGTTGGGCCAATCAGCCCCAGCATTTT
. TRBJ2-7 TRBV2 . CASSARLREQYF TGTGCCAGCAGTGCGAGATTGCGTGAGCAGTACTTC
TRBD2 TRBJ2-7 TRBV11-2 . CASSLAPRLAVSYEQYF TGTGCCAGCAGCTTAGCCCCCCGACTAGCGGTATCCTACGAGCAGTACTTC
TRBD1 TRBJ2-3 TRBV4-2 . CASSSPLTGKTDTQYF TGTGCCAGCAGCAGCCCCCTGACAGGGAAAACAGATACGCAGTATTTT
. TRBJ2-1 TRBV6-1 . CASRPSAGSYNEQFF TGTGCCAGCAGGCCATCCGCGGGCTCCTACAATGAGCAGTTCTTC
TRBD2 TRBJ2-1 TRBV7-2 . CASSCPTLAVADVEQFF TGTGCCAGCAGCTGCCCCACCCTAGCGGTGGCGGACGTTGAGCAGTTCTTC
TRBD1 TRBJ2-7 TRBV19 . CASSMTGGHEQYF TGTGCCAGTAGTATGACAGGGGGCCACGAGCAGTACTTC
. TRBJ2-3 TRBV28 . CASSPWQGTDTQYF TGTGCCAGCAGTCCTTGGCAGGGCACAGATACGCAGTATTTT
TRBD2 TRBJ2-1 TRBV5-4 . CASSSGLAVEGGEQFF TGTGCCAGCAGCTCCGGACTAGCGGTGGAGGGCGGTGAGCAGTTCTTC
. TRBJ2-3 TRBV19 few CASSILRESDDGTDTQYF TGTGCCAGTAGTATACTGAGGGAGAGTGACGACGGCACAGATACGCAGTATTTT
. TRBJ2-1 TRBV4-1 . CASSFDSTYNEQFF TGCGCCAGCAGCTTCGACTCGACCTACAATGAGCAGTTCTTC
. TRBJ1-2 TRBV5-1 once CASSLASGEYGYTF TGCGCCAGCAGCTTGGCGTCAGGGGAGTATGGCTACACCTTC
TRBD1 TRBJ2-7 TRBV4-3 . CASSPREDREYEQYF TGCGCCAGCAGCCCACGTGAGGACAGGGAGTACGAGCAGTACTTC
. TRBJ1-1 TRBV4-1 . CASSQAGFKANNTEAFF TGCGCCAGCAGCCAAGCAGGTTTTAAGGCCAACAACACTGAAGCTTTCTTT
. TRBJ2-7 TRBV2 . CASSEALAQGVSYEQYF TGTGCCAGCAGTGAGGCCCTCGCGCAGGGCGTAAGCTACGAGCAGTACTTC
TRBD2 TRBJ2-6 TRBV9 . CASSSSRGGSGANVLTF TGTGCCAGCAGCTCCTCCCGGGGGGGCTCTGGGGCCAACGTCCTGACTTTC
TRBD2 TRBJ2-7 TRBV6-6 . CASKGTSGSDEQYF TGTGCCAGCAAGGGGACTAGCGGGAGCGACGAGCAGTACTTC
. TRBJ2-3 TRBV5-1 once CASSVKVRGTDTQYF TGCGCCAGCAGCGTGAAGGTGAGGGGCACAGATACGCAGTATTTT
. TRBJ1-1 TRBV6-1 . CASGIQGKNTEAFF TGTGCCAGCGGTATCCAGGGGAAGAACACTGAAGCTTTCTTT
. TRBJ2-1 TRBV5-4 . CASSVQARERWNEQFF TGTGCCAGCAGCGTCCAAGCGAGGGAGAGGTGGAATGAGCAGTTCTTC
TRBD2 TRBJ2-2 TRBV19 few CASSMGGRRDTGELFF TGTGCCAGTAGTATGGGGGGGAGAAGAGACACCGGGGAGCTGTTTTTT
TRBD2 TRBJ2-7 TRBV7-8 . CASNLAKLARPYEQYF TGTGCCAGCAACTTAGCTAAACTAGCGCGACCTTACGAGCAGTACTTC
TRBD2 TRBJ2-7 TRBV10-1 few CASPLAGGRSYEQYF TGCGCCAGCCCCCTAGCGGGAGGCCGCTCCTACGAGCAGTACTTC
. TRBJ2-5 TRBV15 . CATSRDRGETQYF TGTGCCACCAGCAGAGACAGGGGAGAGACCCAGTACTTC
TRBD1 TRBJ2-1 TRBV2 . CASRDRADNEQFF TGTGCCAGCCGGGACAGGGCCGACAATGAGCAGTTCTTC
. TRBJ1-1 TRBV27 . CASSQKGWNTEAFF TGTGCCAGCAGTCAAAAGGGGTGGAACACTGAAGCTTTCTTT
TRBD2 TRBJ2-1 TRBV4-3 once CASSQGRGERDEQFF TGCGCCAGCAGCCAGGGGAGGGGAGAGAGGGATGAGCAGTTCTTC
TRBD1 TRBJ1-3 TRBV10-2 few CASREQGIIYF TGCGCCAGCAGAGAACAGGGGATAATATATTTT
. TRBJ2-7 TRBV28 . CATSRGGKQYF TGTGCCACCTCTCGGGGCGGGAAGCAGTACTTC
TRBD1 TRBJ1-4 TRBV11-2 once CASSPPAGGATNEKLFF TGTGCCAGCAGCCCCCCCGCAGGGGGAGCAACTAATGAAAAACTGTTTTTT